In its sample, the clone carrying this TCR beta chain was seen a few times. V was cut by 6 bases and J by 3 bases, with 8 bases left in between. The CDR3 has 12 residues. The germline CDR1 and CDR2 sequences are MNHNY and SVGAGI (reference sequence). Unique molecular identifiers were built into the TCRbeta library. TCRdb processed the PCR reads anew with MiXCR; each CDR3 protein has one entry. The table lists about 500,000 distinct CDR3 sequences, less than 35% of them singletons. The data originate from a study of T-cell reconstitution after alpha-beta-depleted transplantation in children. The clonotype originates from a human donor who donated a stem cell graft to a child with aplastic anemia. Here the sequenced sample was PBMCs from the stem cell graft donor, taken from the stem cell graft. This rearrangement joins TRBV6-6 to TRBJ1-1, with D maybe TRBD1 (6 bases). This CDR3 reads CASRQGYTEAFF. CDR3 coding DNA: TGTGCCAGCAGGCAGGGGTACACTGAAGCTTTCTTT.